These 30 T cell receptor beta chains originate from one sample sequenced in a study of blood T cell repertoires in COVID-19. Clones were sequenced by immunoSEQ multiplex PCR, and TCRdb holds only the in-frame ones, with some missing. The sample holds about 140,000 clones, under 85% seen once. Source material: peripheral blood. These receptors were taken from an elderly woman in a cohort sampled during active or convalescent COVID-19.

J is TRBJ1-5 and V is TRBV27; weak D call: TRBD1 (5 bases). Looked up from germline, CDR1 is MNHEY and CDR2 is SMNVEV (reference sequence). The CDR3 totals 14 residues. Trimming removed 2 bases at V and 6 bases at J, with 11 bases between. As DNA, the CDR3 is TGTGCCAGCAGTTTAGCAGGGTCGCCTCAGCCCCAGCATTTT. Amino acids: CASSLAGSPQPQHF.

The V and J genes are TRBV7-2 and TRBJ2-1; TRBD2 agrees at 13 bases. J was trimmed by 9 bases and V by 5 bases; bases with no gene match: 4. Germline V gives CDR1 SGHTA, CDR2 FQGNSA. The CDR3 has 14 residues. CDR3 coding DNA: TGTGCCAGCAGCCCGGGACTAGCGGGGATTGAGCAGTTCTTC. Encoded protein: CASSPGLAGIEQFF.

The chain employs TRBV2 and TRBJ2-3, with 10 bases lining up with TRBD2. This CDR3 is 16 amino acids long. J lost 5 bases, V lost 9 bases, and 14 bases had no gene match. Looked up from germline, CDR1 is SNHLY and CDR2 is FYNNEI. The CDR3, as DNA: TGTGCCAGTACCGCCCCAAGCGGGGGGGCCCGAGATACGCAGTATTTT. This translates into CASTAPSGGARDTQYF.

V gene TRBV5-1 combines with J gene TRBJ2-5, with 7 bases identical to TRBD1. The V gene end was trimmed by 4 bases and the J gene end by 5 bases; junction bases not matched to a gene: 11. The germline V gene encodes CDR1 SGHRS and CDR2 YFSETQ. The CDR3 runs 15 residues. CDR3 amino acids: CASSRLLGQDETQYF. The CDR3 DNA follows: TGCGCCAGCAGCCGGCTTTTAGGACAGGATGAGACCCAGTACTTC. The whole variable domain, remainder taken from reference TRBV5-1 and TRBJ2-5, is KAGVTQTPRYLIKTRGQQVTLSCSPISGHRSVSWYQQTPGQGLQFLFEYFSETQRNKGNFPGRFSGRQFSNSRSEMNVSTLELGDSALYLCASSRLLGQDETQYFGPGTRLLVL.

This chain connects TRBV20-1 to TRBJ2-1; TRBD2 aligns across 8 bases. Germline lookup yields CDR1 DFQATT and CDR2 SNEGSKA (reference sequence). This CDR3 has 13 amino acids. Unmatched junction bases numbered 2, after V lost 3 bases and J lost 4 bases. In DNA, the CDR3 is TGCAGTGCTAGTCGGGGGGGATACAATGAGCAGTTCTTC. Its protein is CSASRGGYNEQFF.

This clone was counted a few times. The rearrangement links TRBV11-3 to TRBJ2-7; D might be TRBD1 (6 bases). CDR1 is SGHNT, CDR2 YENEEA, per germline. Trimming shortened V by 3 bases and J by 0 bases, and 6 bases separated the two germline ends. The CDR3 extends over 13 amino acids. CDR3 DNA: TGTGCCAGCAGCTTGGACAGCTCCTACGAGCAGTACTTC. Translation gives CASSLDSSYEQYF.

This clone occurred many times. The V call is TRBV5-1, the J call TRBJ2-1, with 8 bases that match TRBD1. Germline values: CDR1 SGHRS, CDR2 YFSETQ. Unmatched junction bases numbered 8, after V lost 5 bases and J lost 7 bases. The CDR3 spans 14 residues. The CDR3 protein is CASSSDRVANEQFF. The CDR3 DNA follows: TGCGCCAGCAGTTCGGACAGGGTAGCGAATGAGCAGTTCTTC. Supplemented by reference TRBV5-1 and TRBJ2-1, the full variable domain reads KAGVTQTPRYLIKTRGQQVTLSCSPISGHRSVSWYQQTPGQGLQFLFEYFSETQRNKGNFPGRFSGRQFSNSRSEMNVSTLELGDSALYLCASSSDRVANEQFFGPGTRLTVL.

The chain has TRBV4-3 and TRBJ2-5; TRBD2 matches 13 bases. V shed 4 bases, J shed 5 bases, and the junction held 4 bases outside the gene matches. The CDR3 totals 15 residues. The germline V gene has CDR1 LGHNA and CDR2 YSLEER. The CDR3 loop is CASSRTSGGGETQYF. The CDR3 DNA is TGCGCCAGCAGCCGTACTAGCGGGGGGGGTGAGACCCAGTACTTC.

The V gene is TRBV30, the J gene TRBJ1-2, with D possibly being TRBD1 (6 bases). Germline lookup yields CDR1 GTSNPN and CDR2 SVGIG (reference sequence). V was cut by 3 bases and J by 4 bases, with 12 bases left in between. This CDR3 has 13 amino acids. The CDR3 region has the DNA TGTGCCTGGAGCCGGGGAGGGGGCTATGGCTACACCTTC. Its translation: CAWSRGGGYGYTF. The full variable domain, in which reference TRBV30 and TRBJ1-2 provide the parts outside the CDR3, is SQTIHQWPATLVQPVGSPLSLECTVEGTSNPNLYWYRQAAGRGLQLLFYSVGIGQISSEVPQNLSASRPQDRQFILSSKKLLLSDSGFYLCAWSRGGGYGYTFGSGTRLTVV.

The rearrangement links TRBV5-1 to TRBJ2-6; D is uncertain. The CDR3 is 15 residues long. Germline assignment: CDR1 SGHRS and CDR2 YFSETQ. V lost 5 bases, J lost 0 bases, and 9 bases lay in between. The DNA for the CDR3 is TGCGCCAGCAGGAACTACCCCTCTGGGGCCAACGTCCTGACTTTC. Translated, it gives CASRNYPSGANVLTF.

The chain recombines TRBV7-8 with TRBJ2-5; 9 bases line up with TRBD2. This CDR3 is 16 amino acids long. The J segment lost 2 bases and the V segment lost 4 bases, leaving 8 bases of the junction unmatched. Per the germline V gene, CDR1 is SGHVS and CDR2 is FQNEAQ. The CDR3 reads CASSYRPGLAQETQYF. The CDR3 DNA is TGTGCCAGCAGCTATCGACCGGGACTAGCACAAGAGACCCAGTACTTC.

The CDR3 nucleotides read TGTGCCAGCAGCTTAGTGCAGGGTACGAGTTCACCCCTCCACTTT. Residues: CASSLVQGTSSPLHF. This chain uses TRBV7-2 with TRBJ1-6; D possibly corresponds to TRBD1 (5 bases). The CDR3 loop spans 15 amino acids. CDR1 SGHTA and CDR2 FQGNSA come from the germline V gene. Trimming stripped 1 base from V and 9 bases from J, with 13 bases between.

This sequence joins TRBV5-4 and TRBJ2-6, with D possibly being TRBD2 (7 bases). The germline CDR1 and CDR2 sequences are SGHNT and YYREEE (reference sequence). With 4 bases removed from V and 2 bases from J, the gap between germline ends came to 10 bases. CDR3 length: 15 residues. For the CDR3, the DNA is TGTGCCAGCAGCCAAGGGGGGGCTGGGGCCAACGTCCTGACTTTC. It codes for CASSQGGAGANVLTF.

The CDR3 DNA is TGTGCCACCAGCAGAGATCTAGGGACTAGCGGGGGGTCAGATACGCAGTATTTT. It codes for CATSRDLGTSGGSDTQYF. The chain couples TRBV15 to TRBJ2-3; 15 nucleotides agree with TRBD2. From germline, CDR1 is LNHNV and CDR2 YYDKDF (reference sequence). J was trimmed by 4 bases and V by 0 bases; bases with no gene match: 5. The CDR3 loop spans 18 amino acids.

This clone was detected once. CDR3 residues: CASSWGGAQETQYF. DNA of the CDR3: TGTGCCAGCAGCTGGGGGGGGGCGCAAGAGACCCAGTACTTC. The chain carries TRBV7-2 and TRBJ2-5; possibly TRBD2 for D (7 bases). With 4 bases removed from V and 2 bases from J, the gap between germline ends came to 11 bases. The germline V gene has CDR1 SGHTA and CDR2 FQGNSA. The CDR3 contains 14 residues.

The chain combines TRBV18 with TRBJ2-5; 10 bases map to TRBD2. Germline trimming cut 5 bases from V and 5 bases from J; bases unmatched to any gene: 2. The V gene's germline CDR1 is KGHSH and CDR2 LQKENI. There are 13 residues in the CDR3. In nucleotides, the CDR3 is TGTGCCAGCTCAGGGGGACTAGCGGAGACCCAGTACTTC. Translating it yields CASSGGLAETQYF.

The chain employs TRBV6-5 and TRBJ1-4, with D maybe TRBD1 (5 bases). Trimming pared 5 bases from V and 4 bases from J, leaving 11 bases between. Germline V lookup: CDR1 MNHEY, CDR2 SVGAGI. The CDR3 sequence is 14 residues long. The CDR3 bases are TGTGCCAGCAGTAGGAGCAGGGTTAATGAAAAACTGTTTTTT. This sequence encodes CASSRSRVNEKLFF.

A few counts support this clone. The chain uses TRBV30 and TRBJ2-1, with a weak D call TRBD2 (5 bases). CDR1 is GTSNPN and CDR2 is SVGIG in the germline V gene (reference sequence). The length of the CDR3 is 13 residues. Trimming took off 2 bases at V and 12 bases at J, with 17 bases between the two ends. CDR3 in DNA: TGTGCCTGGAGTTCCATCAGGAGGATGGGGCAGTTCTTC. It translates to CAWSSIRRMGQFF. Full variable domain (missing parts from reference TRBV30 and TRBJ2-1): SQTIHQWPATLVQPVGSPLSLECTVEGTSNPNLYWYRQAAGRGLQLLFYSVGIGQISSEVPQNLSASRPQDRQFILSSKKLLLSDSGFYLCAWSSIRRMGQFFGPGTRLTVL.

The chain couples TRBV18 to TRBJ1-4; D gene unclear. Trimming removed 8 bases from V and 0 bases from J, with 13 bases in between. The CDR3 length is 15 residues. Germline CDR1 KGHSH, CDR2 LQKENI. The CDR3: CASQLAGATNEKLFF. The CDR3 nucleotides are TGTGCCAGCCAACTCGCAGGCGCAACTAATGAAAAACTGTTTTTT.

The gene calls are TRBV6-5 and TRBJ1-5, with D unresolved. V lost 6 bases and J 2 bases, leaving 11 bases between the germline ends. CDR3 length: 14 amino acids. CDR1 and CDR2 (germline): MNHEY, SVGAGI. CDR3 in DNA: TGTGCCAGCAGGGAGGGTCTGGGCAATCAGCCCCAGCATTTT. It translates to CASREGLGNQPQHF.

CDR3 nucleotide sequence: TGTGCCAGCAGCCACTTGGACAGGGACCTCTATGGCTACACCTTC. This encodes CASSHLDRDLYGYTF. The chain joins TRBV4-2 to TRBJ1-2, with 8 bases fitting TRBD1. Trimming cost V 3 bases and J 4 bases; bases outside gene matches: 7. CDR1 is LGHNA, CDR2 YNFKEQ, per germline. This CDR3 has 15 amino acids.

This rearrangement joins TRBV7-9 to TRBJ1-2, with D possibly being TRBD1 (5 bases). V lost 7 bases and J 8 bases, leaving 23 bases between the germline ends. From germline, CDR1 is SEHNR and CDR2 FQNEAQ (reference sequence). The CDR3 extends over 15 amino acids. The CDR3 DNA reads TGTGCCAGCACCCTCTCAGGCGGGGGGACTGGGGGCTACACCTTC. It encodes CASTLSGGGTGGYTF.

The chain couples TRBV24-1 to TRBJ1-2; D call uncertain. The V gene lost 2 bases and the J gene lost 4 bases, with 10 bases spanning the gap. The CDR3 length is 14 residues. Per the germline V gene, CDR1 is KGHDR and CDR2 is SFDVKD. Here the CDR3 reads CATSDSGAAYGYTF. Here the CDR3 DNA reads TGTGCCACCAGTGATTCAGGCGCAGCCTATGGCTACACCTTC.

This clone has only one observation. The chain recombines TRBV9 with TRBJ1-3; D call uncertain. Between the trimmed V and J ends, which lost 3 bases and 2 bases, there was a span of 9 bases. This CDR3 is 14 amino acids long. Per the germline V gene, CDR1 is SGDLS and CDR2 is YYNGEE. The CDR3 region has the DNA TGTGCCAGCAGCGATAGTCCTACTGGAAACACCATATATTTT. The encoded protein is CASSDSPTGNTIYF.

CDR3 DNA sequence: TGTGCCAGTAGTTCGTACTACGCCCAAGAGACCCAGTACTTC. Translation gives CASSSYYAQETQYF. J is TRBJ2-5 and V is TRBV19; D is undetermined. Per germline, CDR1 LNHDA and CDR2 SQIVND (reference sequence). Deletions cut 5 bases from V and 1 base from J, with 11 bases between. This CDR3 contains 14 residues.

The DNA for the CDR3 is TGTGCCAGCAGCAACGGACGGGGGACAGCTTTATTCACCGGGGAGCTGTTTTTT. It codes for CASSNGRGTALFTGELFF. The chain couples TRBV6-2 or TRBV6-3 to TRBJ2-2; D may be TRBD1 (7 bases). In germline, CDR1 is MNHEY, CDR2 SVGEGT. Trimming took off 6 bases at V and 4 bases at J, with 24 bases between the two ends. The CDR3 extends over 18 amino acids.

V usage is TRBV28 and J usage is TRBJ1-3; TRBD1 is a possible D gene (6 bases). There are 13 residues in the CDR3. Germline V lookup: CDR1 MDHEN, CDR2 SYDVKM. V was trimmed by 6 bases and J by 2 bases, leaving 8 bases between them. The CDR3 sequence: CASRDSPGNTIYF. The CDR3 DNA is TGTGCCAGCAGGGACAGTCCTGGAAACACCATATATTTT. The full variable domain, its missing parts supplied by reference TRBV28 and TRBJ1-3, is DVKVTQSSRYLVKRTGEKVFLECVQDMDHENMFWYRQDPGLGLRLIYFSYDVKMKEKGDIPEGYSVSREKKERFSLILESASTNQTSMYLCASRDSPGNTIYFGEGSWLTVV.

The chain links TRBV14 to TRBJ2-1, with no clear D. Looked up from germline, CDR1 is SGHDN and CDR2 is FVKESK. The CDR3 runs to 11 residues. V was clipped by 4 bases and J by 6 bases, with 4 bases between them. The CDR3 bases are TGTGCCAGCAGCCTATTCAATGAGCAGTTCTTC. It yields the protein CASSLFNEQFF.

This chain joins TRBV18 and TRBJ1-4, with 10 bases matching TRBD1. From germline, CDR1 is KGHSH and CDR2 LQKENI. This CDR3 spans 16 amino acids. V lost 5 bases to trimming and J lost 6 bases; unmatched junction nucleotides: 9. The DNA for the CDR3 is TGTGCCAGCTCATTACTGACAGGGGGCCAGGATGAAAAACTGTTTTTT. Translated, it gives CASSLLTGGQDEKLFF.

The genes are TRBV5-5 and TRBJ1-1; D is ambiguous. The V end lost 1 base, the J end lost 3 bases, and 10 bases lay between the germline ends. This CDR3 is 14 amino acids long. CDR1 is SGHKS and CDR2 is YYEKEE in the germline V gene (reference sequence). This CDR3 is CASSLNFGYTEAFF. The DNA of the CDR3 is TGTGCCAGCAGCTTGAATTTCGGGTACACTGAAGCTTTCTTT. Using reference TRBV5-5 and TRBJ1-1 for the parts outside the CDR3, the full variable domain is DAGVTQSPTHLIKTRGQQVTLRCSPISGHKSVSWYQQVLGQGPQFIFQYYEKEERGRGNFPDRFSARQFPNYSSELNVNALLLGDSALYLCASSLNFGYTEAFFGQGTRLTVV.